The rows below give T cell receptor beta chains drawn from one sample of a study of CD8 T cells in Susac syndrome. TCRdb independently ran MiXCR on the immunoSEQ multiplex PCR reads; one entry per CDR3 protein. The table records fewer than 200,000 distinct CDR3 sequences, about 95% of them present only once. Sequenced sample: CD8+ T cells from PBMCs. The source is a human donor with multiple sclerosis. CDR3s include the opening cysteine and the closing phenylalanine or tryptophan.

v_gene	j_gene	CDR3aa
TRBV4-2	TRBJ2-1	CASSQAPQARGNEQFF
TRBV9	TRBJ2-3	CASSVDETSGRMGTDTQYF
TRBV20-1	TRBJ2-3	CSASFEAGTQYF
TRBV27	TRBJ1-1	CASIDGTGEAFF
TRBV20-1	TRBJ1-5	CSASTGGSQPQHF
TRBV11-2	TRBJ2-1	CASSSHRDSFSYNEQFF
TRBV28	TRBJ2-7	CASRTSGRANEQYF
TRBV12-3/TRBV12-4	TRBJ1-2	CASSLVSGGYGYTF
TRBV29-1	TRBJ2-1	CSVGGLAGTYEQFF
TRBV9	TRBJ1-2	CASSSRDGYTF
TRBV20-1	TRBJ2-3	CSARDSGRAQDTQYF
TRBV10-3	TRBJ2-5	CAIRSNQETQYF
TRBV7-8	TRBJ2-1	CASSPTSETYNEQFF
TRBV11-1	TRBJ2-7	CASSLAGGVAYEQYF
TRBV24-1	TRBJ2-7	CATSALLRTGSTRQNYEQYF
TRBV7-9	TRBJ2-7	CASSLLRSASYEQYF
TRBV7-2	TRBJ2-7	CASSTTAGSYEQYF
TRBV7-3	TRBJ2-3	CASSLTPAPGDTQYF
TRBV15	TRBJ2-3	CATSNPQRITDTQYF
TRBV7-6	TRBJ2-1	CASEAGASYNEQFF
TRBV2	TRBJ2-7	CASSGGSAKVTEQYF
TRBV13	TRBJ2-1	CASSLFIGGEQFF
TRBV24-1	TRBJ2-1	CATSSGAANEQFF
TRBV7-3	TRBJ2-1	CASSPGTMNYNEQFF
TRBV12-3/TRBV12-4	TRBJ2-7	CASRERQGEYEQYF
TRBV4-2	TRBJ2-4	CASSQEGTGVNIQYF
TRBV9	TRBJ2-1	CASSVWAGGPYNEQFF
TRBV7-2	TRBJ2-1	CASSLESLATYNEQFF
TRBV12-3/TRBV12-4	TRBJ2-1	CASSKLLAASYNEQFF
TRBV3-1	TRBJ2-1	CASSQAGTSGNEQFF
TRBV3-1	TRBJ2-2	CASSLWNTGELFF
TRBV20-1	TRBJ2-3	CSAPLGPTDTQYF
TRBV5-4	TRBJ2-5	CASSLSGAGRETQYF
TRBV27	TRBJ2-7	CASSHGSSYEQYF
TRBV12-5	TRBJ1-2	CASGLVNRGPNGYTF
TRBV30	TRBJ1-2	CAWSIGNSYLYGYTF
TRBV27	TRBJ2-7	CASRRSGAGHEQYF
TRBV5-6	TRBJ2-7	CASSLVPGLSSYEQYF
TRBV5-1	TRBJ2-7	CASSFFPGTPGRSSRSYEQYF
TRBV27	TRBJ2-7	CASSLGSGNYEQYF
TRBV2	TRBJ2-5	CASSEEVAVQETQYF
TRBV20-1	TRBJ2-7	CSASDFPASYEQYF